This is a list of T cell receptor beta chains from one sample in a study of T cells in pancreatic ductal adenocarcinoma. Measured with immunoSEQ multiplex PCR; TCRdb has only the in-frame clones, and not every one. The sample lists approximately 5,100 clones, more than 65% occurring once. Sequenced input: pancreatic tumor tissue. The source of these receptors is a human donor with pancreatic ductal adenocarcinoma. The donor label of this sample is uncertain. CDR3s include the opening cysteine and the closing phenylalanine or tryptophan. The order of the fields is CDR3 DNA, CDR3 protein, clone size, V gene, D gene, J gene. A D gene is named only where the DNA matches it firmly. Size is stated for part of the rows, as once, few or many counts, or as a class when the clone is expanded.

DNA: TGTGCCAGCAGTACCCCGGGACCCCGCTCCTACGAGCAGTACTTC; CDR3: CASSTPGPRSYEQYF; size: -; V: TRBV28; D: -; J: TRBJ2-7
DNA: TGTGCCAGTAGCAAGACCAGACAGGGGAATCAGCCCCAGCATTTT; CDR3: CASSKTRQGNQPQHF; size: -; V: TRBV19; D: TRBD1; J: TRBJ1-5
DNA: TGTGCCAGCAGCGGGGGGACTAGCGGGGGGCTAGAGTACCAAGAGACCCAGTACTTC; CDR3: CASSGGTSGGLEYQETQYF; size: -; V: TRBV9; D: TRBD2; J: TRBJ2-5
DNA: TGTGCCAGCAGCTTAGATCAGACTGGCTACACCTTC; CDR3: CASSLDQTGYTF; size: few; V: TRBV11-2; D: -; J: TRBJ1-2
DNA: TGTGCCAGCAGCTTGGGAACAGGGGGCGCGAACCCCGGGGAGCTGTTTTTT; CDR3: CASSLGTGGANPGELFF; size: -; V: TRBV5-4; D: TRBD1; J: TRBJ2-2
DNA: TGTGCCAGCGGGACTCACCTTAACACCGGGGAGCTGTTTTTT; CDR3: CASGTHLNTGELFF; size: -; V: TRBV5-5; D: -; J: TRBJ2-2
DNA: TGTGCCACCAGCAGAGATCGGGGGGGCGCAGATACGCAGTATTTT; CDR3: CATSRDRGGADTQYF; size: -; V: TRBV15; D: TRBD2; J: TRBJ2-3
DNA: TGCGCCAGCAGCCAAGCCGACAGGGCGAACACTGAAGCTTTCTTT; CDR3: CASSQADRANTEAFF; size: -; V: TRBV4-1; D: TRBD1; J: TRBJ1-1
DNA: TGTGCCAGCAGCCAAGGGGGCTTCAGCTCCTACGAGCAGTACTTC; CDR3: CASSQGGFSSYEQYF; size: once; V: TRBV7-9; D: TRBD1; J: TRBJ2-7
DNA: TGTGCTAGTGGTTTGTTAGTTAGGTTCCCGATGACCATTCAGCCCCAGCATTTT; CDR3: CASGLLVRFPMTIQPQHF; size: -; V: TRBV12-5; D: -; J: TRBJ1-5
DNA: TGCAGCACGACGAGGGGGAACCAAGAGACCCAGTACTTC; CDR3: CSTTRGNQETQYF; size: few; V: TRBV29-1; D: -; J: TRBJ2-5
DNA: TGTGCCAGCAGCGCCTCGGACAGTACGAACACTGAAGCTTTCTTT; CDR3: CASSASDSTNTEAFF; size: -; V: TRBV11-3; D: -; J: TRBJ1-1
DNA: TGTGCCAGCAGCTTAGCGTCAGGGAGGTTATTGGGAAGCGGCTACACCTTC; CDR3: CASSLASGRLLGSGYTF; size: few; V: TRBV7-9; D: -; J: TRBJ1-2
DNA: TGTGCCAGCAGCGACAGCCGGGACAGGGGATCCTACGAGCAGTACTTC; CDR3: CASSDSRDRGSYEQYF; size: -; V: TRBV9; D: TRBD1; J: TRBJ2-7
DNA: TGTGCCACCCCCACAGGGGGCCGCTATGGCTACACCTTC; CDR3: CATPTGGRYGYTF; size: -; V: TRBV28; D: TRBD1; J: TRBJ1-2
DNA: TGTGCCAGCAGTATAACCGGGACTAGCTCCTACAATGAGCAGTTCTTC; CDR3: CASSITGTSSYNEQFF; size: -; V: TRBV27; D: TRBD2; J: TRBJ2-1
DNA: TGCGCCAGCAGTGCACAAAGTCGGGCCAACGTCCTGACTTTC; CDR3: CASSAQSRANVLTF; size: -; V: TRBV10-1; D: -; J: TRBJ2-6
DNA: TGTGCCATCAGTGCCGGGGGGTCGCGGAACACTGAAGCTTTCTTT; CDR3: CAISAGGSRNTEAFF; size: -; V: TRBV10-3; D: -; J: TRBJ1-1
DNA: TGCGCCAGCAGCTCCCTGGGGTCGAGTTCACCCCTCCACTTT; CDR3: CASSSLGSSSPLHF; size: -; V: TRBV4-3; D: -; J: TRBJ1-6
DNA: TGTGCCAGCAGTTACCGGCGGACTAGCACAGATACGCAGTATTTT; CDR3: CASSYRRTSTDTQYF; size: -; V: TRBV6-5; D: -; J: TRBJ2-3
DNA: TGTGCCTGGAGTCGTTGGACAGGGGGCGCGGGGACTGAAGCTTTCTTT; CDR3: CAWSRWTGGAGTEAFF; size: -; V: TRBV30; D: TRBD1; J: TRBJ1-1
DNA: TGTGCCAGCAGCCACAAGACTAGCGGGGACTCTAGCACAGATACGCAGTATTTT; CDR3: CASSHKTSGDSSTDTQYF; size: -; V: TRBV4-2; D: TRBD2; J: TRBJ2-3
DNA: TGTGCCAGTAGGAGCCTCAATCAGCCCCAGCATTTT; CDR3: CASRSLNQPQHF; size: -; V: TRBV2; D: -; J: TRBJ1-5
DNA: TGTGCCAGCAGCTCAATCAAGGTAGCGGGTGCCTCCTACAATGAGCAGTTCTTC; CDR3: CASSSIKVAGASYNEQFF; size: -; V: TRBV5-6; D: TRBD2; J: TRBJ2-1
DNA: TGTGCCAGCAGCTCTCGCTGGGACAGGGGTTATCAGCCCCAGCATTTT; CDR3: CASSSRWDRGYQPQHF; size: -; V: TRBV7-6; D: TRBD1; J: TRBJ1-5
DNA: TGCGCCAGCAGACCAACAGGGGGCCTGGGTCTAGCCAAAAACATTCAGTACTTC; CDR3: CASRPTGGLGLAKNIQYF; size: -; V: TRBV10-2; D: TRBD1; J: TRBJ2-4
DNA: TGTGCCAGCAGCTTAGCACTAACCGAGACACCGCAGTTCTTC; CDR3: CASSLALTETPQFF; size: -; V: TRBV7-2; D: -; J: TRBJ2-1
DNA: TGCAGCGTTGTTCGACATGACATGAACACTGAAGCTTTCTTT; CDR3: CSVVRHDMNTEAFF; size: -; V: TRBV29-1; D: -; J: TRBJ1-1
DNA: TGTGCCAGCAGCTTGGGTAACTATGGCTACACCTTC; CDR3: CASSLGNYGYTF; size: -; V: TRBV13; D: -; J: TRBJ1-2
DNA: TGCAGCGTTGGAGGACAGGGGGCCCTAATCCAAGAGACCCAGTACTTC; CDR3: CSVGGQGALIQETQYF; size: -; V: TRBV29-1; D: TRBD1; J: TRBJ2-5
DNA: TGTGCCAGCAGCCCAAGCGGGGGAGATAATTCACCCCTCCACTTT; CDR3: CASSPSGGDNSPLHF; size: -; V: TRBV9; D: -; J: TRBJ1-6
DNA: TGTGCCAGCAGCCAAGAGGGACAGGCAAACTATGGCTACACCTTC; CDR3: CASSQEGQANYGYTF; size: -; V: TRBV4-2; D: TRBD1; J: TRBJ1-2
DNA: TGTGCCAGCAGTGGGCTAGCGGGAGGGCAGACAGATACGCAGTATTTT; CDR3: CASSGLAGGQTDTQYF; size: -; V: TRBV2; D: TRBD2; J: TRBJ2-3
DNA: TGTGCCAGCAGCTGGGACCAAGCGGGAGGCCCGCAAGAGACCCAGTACTTC; CDR3: CASSWDQAGGPQETQYF; size: -; V: TRBV5-6; D: TRBD2; J: TRBJ2-5
DNA: TGTGCCAGCAGCTTCGGGACGGGCAGCTCTGGAAACACCATATATTTT; CDR3: CASSFGTGSSGNTIYF; size: -; V: TRBV7-6; D: -; J: TRBJ1-3
DNA: TGTGCCAGCAGCTTATCACTAGCGGGTTCATACGAGCAGTACTTC; CDR3: CASSLSLAGSYEQYF; size: -; V: TRBV7-2; D: TRBD2; J: TRBJ2-7
DNA: TGTGCCAGCAGTTCCAGACTAGCGGGAGTTAGCGAGCAGTACTTC; CDR3: CASSSRLAGVSEQYF; size: -; V: TRBV27; D: TRBD2; J: TRBJ2-7
DNA: TGTGCCAGCAGTTACAGGGGGCGATGGCAGCCCCAGCATTTT; CDR3: CASSYRGRWQPQHF; size: -; V: TRBV7-8; D: TRBD1; J: TRBJ1-5
DNA: TGTGCCTGGAGTGTACTCGGGGCCCTCGGTGGCTACACCTTC; CDR3: CAWSVLGALGGYTF; size: -; V: TRBV30; D: -; J: TRBJ1-2
DNA: TGTGCCAGCAGCCCACTGACGTGGAGCAATCAGCCCCAGCATTTT; CDR3: CASSPLTWSNQPQHF; size: -; V: TRBV11-2; D: -; J: TRBJ1-5
DNA: TGTGCCAGCAGCTTGGCCGGGAGACACACTAACTATGGCTACACCTTC; CDR3: CASSLAGRHTNYGYTF; size: -; V: TRBV5-8; D: -; J: TRBJ1-2
DNA: TGTGCCACCAGCAGAGATCCGGGGGACCTAGGGGGGAACACTGAAGCTTTCTTT; CDR3: CATSRDPGDLGGNTEAFF; size: -; V: TRBV15; D: -; J: TRBJ1-1
DNA: TGTGCCAGCAGCTTGGGATGGGCAGGGGGATATGGCTACACCTTC; CDR3: CASSLGWAGGYGYTF; size: -; V: TRBV5-6; D: TRBD1; J: TRBJ1-2
DNA: TGCGCCAGCAGCCAAGATGGAGTCAGCGGGGGCCTCTACAATGAGCAGTTCTTC; CDR3: CASSQDGVSGGLYNEQFF; size: -; V: TRBV4-3; D: TRBD2; J: TRBJ2-1
DNA: TGCAGTGGGGAGGCAGGGGTTGTGCAGTACTTC; CDR3: CSGEAGVVQYF; size: few; V: TRBV20-1; D: -; J: TRBJ2-7
DNA: TGCAGCGTTGGAGAGGGACAGGGTTCCTACAATGAGCAGTTCTTC; CDR3: CSVGEGQGSYNEQFF; size: once; V: TRBV29-1; D: TRBD1; J: TRBJ2-1
DNA: TGCGCCACCGGACAGGGGCCTTTTGGTTCTTCACCCCTCCACTTT; CDR3: CATGQGPFGSSPLHF; size: -; V: TRBV5-1; D: TRBD1; J: TRBJ1-6
DNA: TGTGCCAGCAGCGTGTTCCGGGACAGGGTTACTGAAGCTTTCTTT; CDR3: CASSVFRDRVTEAFF; size: -; V: TRBV9; D: TRBD1; J: TRBJ1-1
DNA: TGTGCCAGCAGTTTACGGGGGCGCTTGAAGACCCAGTACTTC; CDR3: CASSLRGRLKTQYF; size: -; V: TRBV28; D: -; J: TRBJ2-5